This TCR beta chain derives from a study of blood T cell repertoires in COVID-19. Turning to the study itself: T cells, B-cell-depleted T cells, or PBMCs provided the cDNA or gDNA that served as material.

Original data processing: Estimated nucleated cell counts came from reference gene primer amplification. Sequenced by immunoSEQ multiplex PCR; TCRdb stores in-frame clones only, minus some. D and trimming were read from the DNA, whereas the V and J calls and clone size are those reported in that table. The data show around 290,000 clones, approximately 88% seen once. The trim removed 5 bases at V and 3 bases at J, leaving 10 bases unmatched. CDR1 MNHEY and CDR2 SVGEGT come from the germline V gene. CDR3 length: 17 amino acids. The recovered donors of Cohort 3 showed two negative PCRs, clearance, or symptom resolution.

Sample: PBMCs or T cells enriched from blood (not recorded which). The source is a young woman who had recovered from COVID-19. The chain couples TRBV6-2 or TRBV6-3 to TRBJ2-5; 12 bases fit TRBD2. CDR3 loop: CASSGAPGLAGEETQYF. The CDR3 DNA sequence: TGTGCCAGCAGTGGGGCCCCGGGACTAGCGGGTGAAGAGACCCAGTACTTC.